This TCR beta chain was captured by sequencing in a study of OX40 agonist ivuxolimab in advanced cancers. For the study at large: Among those enrolled, mean age was 60 years (range about 20 to 79) and roughly 84% were male. Study conclusions and caveats: CD8+ T cells (on average) carried more expanded clones than CD4+ T cells. In the 0.1 to 3.0 mg/kg range, CD4+ and CD8+ blood T cells had expanded clonally by week 6.

This clone was observed once. Antigen unknown. Method: immunoSEQ multiplex PCR; TCRdb's copy keeps in-frame clones and lacks some. The sample lists about 79,000 clones, approximately 94% occurring once. This sample comprised CD4+ or CD8+ T cells sorted from blood, obtained in a trial of the OX40 agonist ivuxolimab. This receptor was taken from an adult with an advanced solid tumor such as melanoma, head and neck, liver or kidney cancer.

The CDR3 loop reads CASSYSKSSGNTIYF. CDR3 nucleotides: TGTGCCAGCAGTTACTCGAAGAGCTCTGGAAACACCATATATTTT. The rearrangement links TRBV6-6 to TRBJ1-3; D not certain. The V and J ends lost 0 bases and 0 bases respectively, with 6 bases between them. The CDR3 spans 15 residues. Germline V gene data show CDR1 as MNHNY and CDR2 as SVGAGI (reference sequence).